The entry below gives a single TCR beta chain sequence along with its context. The antigen this receptor binds is unknown. It has no much larger one-base neighbor in the sample; base qualities were not kept. Libraries were constructed by 5' RACE. Sequencing instrument: Illumina HiSeq 2000. A universal primer binding site was introduced by template switching, and a unique molecular identifier was present in the final cDNA, enabling accurate counting of TCR cDNA molecules. Specific primers in the conserved constant-segment region were used to synthesize first-strand cDNA for TCR alpha and beta chains. Each cDNA library was double barcoded, with a SMART-Mk sample barcode plus Illumina barcodes, to control for contamination. TruSeq adapter sequences along with Illumina sample barcodes were introduced in two successive PCR steps. The Illumina HiSeq platform was used with custom primers to sequence TCR alpha and beta cDNA libraries. Per the original workflow: MiGEC processed the raw reads to extract unique molecular identifiers, while MiXCR was used to determine the CDR3 positions. Recombination models were inferred per individual with the repgenHMM and IGoR tools using an EM algorithm. Shared clonotypes were analyzed with the tcR package in R, and sharing was normalized by the product of cloneset sizes. Out-of-frame nonproductive sequences were analyzed to study raw recombination free of thymic and clonal selection effects. The raw public reads went through TCRdb reprocessing: fastp at Q25, MiXCR clone calling, in-frame beta chains kept. Identical CDR3 proteins give one entry, which carries the most common genes and DNA. TCRdb's processing, not the authors' own work, is the source of the V and J calls. In this sample the table shows some 240,000 distinct CDR3 sequences, approximately 8.3% of which occur a single time. Approximately 3% of the sample rests with the top ten.

Only healthy Caucasian donors were included. Three pairs of female monozygotic twins, all aged about 18 to 29 years, were included in the twin cohort. Positive isolation kits from Invitrogen were used to isolate the CD4+ and CD8+ T cell populations. V and J are truncated by 2 bases and 5 bases respectively, leaving an intervening sequence of 10 bases. The CDR3, from cysteine to phenylalanine, totals 15 residues. Only the CDR3 portion is preserved as DNA: 45 bases, with reading frame beginning at the first base. Sequences SGHTA (CDR1) and FQGTGA (CDR2) are obtained from the germline V gene. The sample is drawn from a study of identical twins (dated by TCRdb to the mid-2010s). With regard to the full study: To test whether fetal clonotypes persist, the study used deep sequencing on TCR alpha and beta repertoires from monozygotic twins, unrelated adults of various ages, and cord blood. Replicate twin experiments were performed at different times using different library preparation protocols to rule out contamination.

Beyond this particular receptor, the publication reports: Out-of-frame TCR alpha sharing in monozygotic twins was systematically underestimated by recombination models, whereas sharing between unrelated individuals was in agreement with the recombination models. Abundant cord blood beta clonotypes carried fewer insertions; young adult naive repertoires showed a weaker similar trend, while memory repertoires showed none. Excess twin sharing in beta out-of-frame sequences was weaker because fewer shared sequences lowered the signal-to-noise ratio. Zero-insertion analyses could be partly confounded by invariant T cells such as MAIT and iNKT, although diverse VJ usage argued against such confounding for most clonotypes. Conclusions relied on cross-sectional statistical analysis, since the same donors could not be followed over many years. Out-of-frame TCR alpha sequences shared between twins showed an excess of low generation-probability sequences compared with coincidental sharing between unrelated individuals.

These data were also filed under a second study, of yellow fever vaccine responses in identical twins. As the second publication notes: According to the authors, the vaccine-induced T cell response in identical twins seemed to be partly convergent and partly specific to each individual. In identical twins, the study followed T cell clones that responded to the vaccine with precision.

Sequencing was done on a sample of CD8+ T cells sorted from blood. Recombination joined TRBV7-3 with TRBJ1-6; confidence is insufficient to name the D gene. The sequence was collected from a woman aged 18-29 years in good health. The nucleotide sequence reads TGTGCCAGCAGCTTATTGGCAGCTCATAATTCACCCCTCCACTTT. Its protein product is CASSLLAAHNSPLHF.